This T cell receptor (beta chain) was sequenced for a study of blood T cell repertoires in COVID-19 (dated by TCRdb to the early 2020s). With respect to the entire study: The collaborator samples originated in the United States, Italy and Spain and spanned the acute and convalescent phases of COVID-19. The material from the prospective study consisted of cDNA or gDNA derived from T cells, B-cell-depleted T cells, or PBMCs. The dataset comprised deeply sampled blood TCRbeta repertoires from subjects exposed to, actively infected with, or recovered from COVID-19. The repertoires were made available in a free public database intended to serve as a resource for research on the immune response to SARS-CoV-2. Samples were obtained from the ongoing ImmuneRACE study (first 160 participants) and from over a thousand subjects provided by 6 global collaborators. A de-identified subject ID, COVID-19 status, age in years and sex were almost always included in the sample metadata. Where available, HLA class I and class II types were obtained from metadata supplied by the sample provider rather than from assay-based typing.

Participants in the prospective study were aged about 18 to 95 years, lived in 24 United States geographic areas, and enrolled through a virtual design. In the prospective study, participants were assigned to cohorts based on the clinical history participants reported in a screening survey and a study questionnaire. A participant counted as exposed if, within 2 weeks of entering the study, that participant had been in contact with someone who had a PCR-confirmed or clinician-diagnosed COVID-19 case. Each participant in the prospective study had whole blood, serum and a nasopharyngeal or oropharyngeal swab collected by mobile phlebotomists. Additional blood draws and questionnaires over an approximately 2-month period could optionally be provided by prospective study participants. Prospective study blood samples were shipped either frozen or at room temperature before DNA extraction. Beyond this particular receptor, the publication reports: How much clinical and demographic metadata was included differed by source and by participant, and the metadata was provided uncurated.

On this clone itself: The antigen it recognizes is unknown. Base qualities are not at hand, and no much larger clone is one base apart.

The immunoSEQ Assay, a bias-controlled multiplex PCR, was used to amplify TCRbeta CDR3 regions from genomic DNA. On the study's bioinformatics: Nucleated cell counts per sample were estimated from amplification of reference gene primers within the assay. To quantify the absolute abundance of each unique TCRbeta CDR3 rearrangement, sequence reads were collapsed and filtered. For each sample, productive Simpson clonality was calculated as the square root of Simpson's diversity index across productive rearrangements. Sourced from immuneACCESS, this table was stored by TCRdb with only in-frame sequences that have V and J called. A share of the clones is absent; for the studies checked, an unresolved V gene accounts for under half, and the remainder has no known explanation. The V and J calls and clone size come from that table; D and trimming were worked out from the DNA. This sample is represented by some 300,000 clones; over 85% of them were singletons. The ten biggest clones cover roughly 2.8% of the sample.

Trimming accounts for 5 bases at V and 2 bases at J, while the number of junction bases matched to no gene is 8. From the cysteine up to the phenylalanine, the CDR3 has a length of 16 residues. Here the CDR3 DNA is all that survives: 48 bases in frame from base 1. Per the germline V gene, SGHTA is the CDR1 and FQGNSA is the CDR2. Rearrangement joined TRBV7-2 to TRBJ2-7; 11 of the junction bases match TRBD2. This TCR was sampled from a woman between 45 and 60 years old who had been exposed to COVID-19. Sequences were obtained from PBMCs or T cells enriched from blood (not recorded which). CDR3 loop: CASSPGTSGRTYEQYF. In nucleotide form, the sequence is TGTGCCAGCAGCCCCGGGACTAGCGGCAGAACCTACGAGCAGTACTTC. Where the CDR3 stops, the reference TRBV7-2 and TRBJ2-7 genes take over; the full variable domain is GAGVSQSPSNKVTEKGKDVELRCDPISGHTALYWYRQSLGQGLEFLIYFQGNSAPDKSGLPSDRFSAERTGGSVSTLTIQRTQQEDSAVYLCASSPGTSGRTYEQYFGPGTRLTVT.